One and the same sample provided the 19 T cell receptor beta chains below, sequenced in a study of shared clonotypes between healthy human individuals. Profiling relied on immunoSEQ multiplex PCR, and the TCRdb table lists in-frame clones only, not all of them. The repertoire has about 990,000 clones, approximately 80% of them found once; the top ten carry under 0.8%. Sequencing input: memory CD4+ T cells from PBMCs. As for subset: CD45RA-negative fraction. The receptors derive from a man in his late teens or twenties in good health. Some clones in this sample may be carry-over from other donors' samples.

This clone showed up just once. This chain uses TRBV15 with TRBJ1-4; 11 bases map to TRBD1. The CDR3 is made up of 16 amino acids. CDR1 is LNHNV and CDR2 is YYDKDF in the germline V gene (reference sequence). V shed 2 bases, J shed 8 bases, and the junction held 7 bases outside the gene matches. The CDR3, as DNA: TGTGCCACCAGCAGATCTCCGGGACAGGGGGAAGAAAAACTGTTTTTT. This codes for CATSRSPGQGEEKLFF.

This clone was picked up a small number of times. CDR3 residues: CASSEFSNYGYTF. CDR3 bases: TGTGCCAGCAGTGAATTCAGTAACTATGGCTACACCTTC. The V gene is TRBV25-1, the J gene TRBJ1-2; no firm D call. CDR3 length: 13 amino acids. V gave up 1 base and J gave up 1 base, with 4 bases separating them. In germline, CDR1 is MGHDK, CDR2 SYGVNS.

The CDR3 coding sequence is TGTGCCAGCAGCTTATTGTCTAGCGGGAGGGGAGAGCAGTACTTC. Protein product: CASSLLSSGRGEQYF. The J gene is TRBJ2-7, the V gene TRBV7-2; 12 nucleotides line up with TRBD2. Germline V gene data show CDR1 as SGHTA and CDR2 as FQGNSA. J lost 7 bases, V lost 2 bases, and 6 bases had no gene match. There are 15 residues in the CDR3. Looking up the rest from reference TRBV7-2 and TRBJ2-7 gives the full variable domain: GAGVSQSPSNKVTEKGKDVELRCDPISGHTALYWYRQSLGQGLEFLIYFQGNSAPDKSGLPSDRFSAERTGGSVSTLTIQRTQQEDSAVYLCASSLLSSGRGEQYFGPGTRLTVT.

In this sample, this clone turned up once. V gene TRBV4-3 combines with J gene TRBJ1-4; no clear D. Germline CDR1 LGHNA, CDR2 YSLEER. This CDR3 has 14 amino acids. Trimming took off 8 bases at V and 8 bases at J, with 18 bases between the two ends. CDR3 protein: CASGPSRGGEKLFF. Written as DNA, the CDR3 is TGCGCCAGCGGGCCGTCCCGGGGAGGAGAAAAACTGTTTTTT.

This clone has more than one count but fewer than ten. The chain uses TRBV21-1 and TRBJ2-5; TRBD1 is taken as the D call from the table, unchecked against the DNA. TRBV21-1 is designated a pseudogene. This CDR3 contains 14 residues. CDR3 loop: CASSGGQLQETQYF. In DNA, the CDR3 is TGTGCCAGCAGCGGGGGACAGCTTCAAGAGACCCAGTACTTC.

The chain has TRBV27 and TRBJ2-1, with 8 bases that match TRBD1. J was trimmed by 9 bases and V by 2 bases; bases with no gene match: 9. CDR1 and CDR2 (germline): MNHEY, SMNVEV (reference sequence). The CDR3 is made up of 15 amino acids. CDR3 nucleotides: TGTGCCAGCAGTTTACTTGACAGGGGTCAGACTGAGCAGTTCTTC. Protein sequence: CASSLLDRGQTEQFF.

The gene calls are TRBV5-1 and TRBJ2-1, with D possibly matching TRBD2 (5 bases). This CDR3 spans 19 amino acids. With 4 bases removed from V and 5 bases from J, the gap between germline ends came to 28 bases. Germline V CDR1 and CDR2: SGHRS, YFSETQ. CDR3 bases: TGCGCCAGCAGCATACCGGGAACAAGGAGCTACTCGGTAGACAATGAGCAGTTCTTC. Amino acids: CASSIPGTRSYSVDNEQFF.

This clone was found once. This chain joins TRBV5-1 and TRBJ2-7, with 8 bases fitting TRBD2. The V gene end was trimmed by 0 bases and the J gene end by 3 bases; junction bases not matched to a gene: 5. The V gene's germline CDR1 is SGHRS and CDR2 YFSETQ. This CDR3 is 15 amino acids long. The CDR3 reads CASSLAAGVGYEQYF. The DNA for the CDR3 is TGCGCCAGCAGCTTGGCAGCGGGAGTAGGCTACGAGCAGTACTTC.

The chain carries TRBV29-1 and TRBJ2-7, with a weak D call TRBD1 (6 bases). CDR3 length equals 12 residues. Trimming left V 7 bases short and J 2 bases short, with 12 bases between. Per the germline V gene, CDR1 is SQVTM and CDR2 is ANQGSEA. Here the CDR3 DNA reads TGCAGCGCTTACAGGGAGCCCTACGAGCAGTACTTC. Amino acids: CSAYREPYEQYF.

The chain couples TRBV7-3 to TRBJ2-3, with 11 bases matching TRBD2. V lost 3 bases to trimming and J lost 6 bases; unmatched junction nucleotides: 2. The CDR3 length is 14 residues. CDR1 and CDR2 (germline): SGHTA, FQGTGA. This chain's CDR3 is CASSFSGRVDTQYF. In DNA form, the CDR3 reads TGTGCCAGCAGCTTTAGCGGGAGGGTGGATACGCAGTATTTT.

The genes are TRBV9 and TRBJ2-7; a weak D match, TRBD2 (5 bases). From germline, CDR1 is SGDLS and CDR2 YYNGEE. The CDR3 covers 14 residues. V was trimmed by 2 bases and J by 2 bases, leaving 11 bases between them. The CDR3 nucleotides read TGTGCCAGCAGCGTGAACGGGAACCCCTACGAGCAGTACTTC. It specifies CASSVNGNPYEQYF.

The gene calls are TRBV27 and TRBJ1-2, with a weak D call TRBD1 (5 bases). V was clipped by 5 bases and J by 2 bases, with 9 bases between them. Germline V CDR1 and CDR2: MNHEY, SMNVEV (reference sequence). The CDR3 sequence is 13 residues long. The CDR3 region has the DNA TGTGCCAGCAGTCCGGGGCCAAACTATGGCTACACCTTC. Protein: CASSPGPNYGYTF.

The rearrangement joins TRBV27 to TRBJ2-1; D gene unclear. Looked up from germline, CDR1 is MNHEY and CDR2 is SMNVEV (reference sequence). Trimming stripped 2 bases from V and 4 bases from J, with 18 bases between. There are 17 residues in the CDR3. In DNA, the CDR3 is TGTGCCAGCAGTTTAGTCCATGGCAGCCAAGGGTACAATGAGCAGTTCTTC. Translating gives CASSLVHGSQGYNEQFF.

The CDR3 region has the DNA TGTGCCAGCAGCGCAGACAGGCTGAACTATGGCTACACCTTC. Translating it yields CASSADRLNYGYTF. The chain employs TRBV5-4 and TRBJ1-2, with D possibly TRBD1 on 6 matching bases. The length of the CDR3 is 14 residues. The V end lost 4 bases, the J end lost 2 bases, and 12 bases lay between the germline ends. Germline CDR1 reads SGHNT; CDR2 reads YYREEE (reference sequence). Complete variable domain (other parts from reference TRBV5-4 and TRBJ1-2): ETGVTQSPTHLIKTRGQQVTLRCSSQSGHNTVSWYQQALGQGPQFIFQYYREEENGRGNFPPRFSGLQFPNYSSELNVNALELDDSALYLCASSADRLNYGYTFGSGTRLTVV.

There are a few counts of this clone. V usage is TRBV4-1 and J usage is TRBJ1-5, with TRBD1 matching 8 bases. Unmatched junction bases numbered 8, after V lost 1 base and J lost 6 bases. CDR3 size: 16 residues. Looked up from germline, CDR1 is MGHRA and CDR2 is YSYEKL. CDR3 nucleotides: TGCGCCAGCAGCCAAGGGGGCGGGACAGGTACTCAGCCCCAGCATTTT. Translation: CASSQGGGTGTQPQHF.

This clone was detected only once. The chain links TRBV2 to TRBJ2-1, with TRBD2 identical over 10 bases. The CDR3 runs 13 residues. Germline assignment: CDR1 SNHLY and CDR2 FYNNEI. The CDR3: CAGAGGTYNEQFF. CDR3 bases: TGTGCTGGAGCGGGAGGGACGTACAATGAGCAGTTCTTC.

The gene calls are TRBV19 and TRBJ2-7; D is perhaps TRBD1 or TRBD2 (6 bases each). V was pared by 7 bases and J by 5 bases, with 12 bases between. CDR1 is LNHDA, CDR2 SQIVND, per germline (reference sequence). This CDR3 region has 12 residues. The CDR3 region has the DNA TGTGCCAGTACAGGGGAGGTCCACGAGCAGTACTTC. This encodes CASTGEVHEQYF. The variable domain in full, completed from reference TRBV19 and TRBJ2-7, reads DGGITQSPKYLFRKEGQNVTLSCEQNLNHDAMYWYRQDPGQGLRLIYYSQIVNDFQKGDIAEGYSVSREKKESFPLTVTSAQKNPTAFYLCASTGEVHEQYFGPGTRLTVT.

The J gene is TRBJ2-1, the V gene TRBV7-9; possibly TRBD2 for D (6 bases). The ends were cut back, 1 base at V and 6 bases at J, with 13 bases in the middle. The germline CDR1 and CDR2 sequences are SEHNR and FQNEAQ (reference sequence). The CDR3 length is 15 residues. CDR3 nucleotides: TGTGCCAGCAGCTTAGTGGGAGGAGCCCGCAATGAGCAGTTCTTC. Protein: CASSLVGGARNEQFF.

The CDR3 DNA reads TGTGCCAGCAGCGGGGGGAGCTCCTACGAGCAGTACTTC. Protein sequence: CASSGGSSYEQYF. The rearrangement uses TRBV4-2 and TRBJ2-7, with D perhaps matching TRBD2 (6 bases). V was clipped by 5 bases and J by 0 bases, with 8 bases between them. The germline V gene encodes CDR1 LGHNA and CDR2 YNFKEQ. The CDR3 runs 13 residues.